This T cell receptor (beta chain) was obtained from a study of cytomegalovirus exposure and HLA in healthy donors. The PCR contained 60 Vbeta and 13 Jbeta primers. Repertoires were generated with immunoSEQ multiplex PCR, while TCRdb's copy carries only in-frame clones and drops some. Of approximately 110,000 clones detected, around 76% appear once; the ten largest clones hold around 14%. The sequence was obtained from an older woman in good health and CMV-seropositive. The sample consisted of PBMCs.

CDR3 amino acids: CASSLTGLEQFF. The CDR3 nucleotides read TGTGCCAGCAGCTTAACGGGGTTGGAGCAGTTCTTC. The J gene is TRBJ2-1, the V gene TRBV7-6, with D perhaps matching TRBD2 (5 bases). Germline CDR1 is SGHVS and CDR2 is FNYEAQ. This CDR3 has 12 amino acids. V lost 2 bases and J 10 bases, leaving 9 bases between the germline ends. Full variable domain (outside the CDR3, taken from reference TRBV7-6 and TRBJ2-1): GAGVSQSPRYKVTKRGQDVALRCDPISGHVSLYWYRQALGQGPEFLTYFNYEAQQDKSGLPNDRFSAERPEGSISTLTIQRTEQRDSAMYRCASSLTGLEQFFGPGTRLTVL.